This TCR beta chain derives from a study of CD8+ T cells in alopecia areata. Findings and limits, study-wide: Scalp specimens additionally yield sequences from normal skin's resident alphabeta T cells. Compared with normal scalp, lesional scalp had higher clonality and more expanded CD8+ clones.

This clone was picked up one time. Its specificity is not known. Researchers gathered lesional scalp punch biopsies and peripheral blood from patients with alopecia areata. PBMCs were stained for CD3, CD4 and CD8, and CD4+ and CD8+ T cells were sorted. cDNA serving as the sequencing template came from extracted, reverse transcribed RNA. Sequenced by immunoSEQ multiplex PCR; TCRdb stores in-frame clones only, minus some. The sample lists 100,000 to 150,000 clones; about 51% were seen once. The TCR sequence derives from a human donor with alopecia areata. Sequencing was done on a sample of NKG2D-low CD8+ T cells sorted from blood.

The CDR3 bases are TGTGCCAGCAGTTACTCGCTGGGGGGGCAGTACTTC. Amino acid sequence: CASSYSLGGQYF. The chain carries TRBV6-6 and TRBJ2-5; 7 bases match TRBD2. After removal of 0 bases from V and 11 bases from J, the junction contained 3 bases not matched to a gene. The CDR3 runs 12 residues. The germline V gene encodes CDR1 MNHNY and CDR2 SVGAGI (reference sequence).